Reported below is one T cell receptor (beta chain). The antigen is undetermined. Being one base from a much bigger clone, this may be a read error. The CDR3 is 12 residues long. This entry belongs to a study of glioma-infiltrating T cells. Study results and caveats: Tissue-blood divergence was below expectation in non-neoplastic patients, above in gliomas. Only very few CDR3 sequences appeared in both tissue and blood.

Amplification of TCR alpha and beta CDR3 regions from RNA used iRepertoire nested multiplex PCR. For one-step reverse transcription and amplification, about 85-400 ng of tissue mRNA or PBMC total RNA was used. TCRdb independently ran MiXCR on the multiplex PCR reads; one entry per CDR3 protein. This sample yields tens of thousands of distinct CDR3 sequences, of which 20% to 25% are seen a single time; 6.7% belongs to the top ten. The specimen was glioma tissue, nonneoplastic brain tissue, or PBMCs (not recorded which). V and J are TRBV12-3 or TRBV12-4 and TRBJ2-5; TRBD1 aligns across 8 bases. The sequence derives from a human donor with low-grade glioma or glioblastoma, undergoing nonglioma brain surgery, or in good health (not recorded which). The CDR3 reads CAGSPMDRAQYF. The CDR3 bases are TGTGCCGGCAGTCCGATGGACAGGGCCCAGTACTTC.